The 30 T cell receptor beta chains below come from one sample, sequenced in a study of shared clonotypes between healthy human individuals. The repertoire was sequenced with immunoSEQ multiplex PCR; TCRdb's copy has only in-frame clones and lacks some. The sample includes about 2.4 million clones, around 90% seen only once; the top ten take 0.11% to 0.15%. The source material was naive CD4+ T cells sorted from blood. Subset of the sample: CD45RA+ positively selected. The source of these receptors is a man aged 18 to 30 in good health.

This rearrangement joins TRBV27 to TRBJ2-7, with D possibly being TRBD2 (7 bases). This CDR3 spans 17 amino acids. The germline V and J ends were trimmed by 5 bases and 3 bases, with 23 bases remaining between them. Germline V gene data show CDR1 as MNHEY and CDR2 as SMNVEV (reference sequence). Here the CDR3 DNA reads TGTGCCAGCAGTCCCGGACTTGGGGGGGGCACAATCTACGAGCAGTACTTC. Protein sequence: CASSPGLGGGTIYEQYF.

The rearrangement joins TRBV28 to TRBJ1-1; D is possibly TRBD1 (6 bases). This CDR3 has 12 residues. Germline V gene sequence: CDR1 MDHEN, CDR2 SYDVKM. Trimming removed 10 bases at V and 4 bases at J, with 13 bases between. This CDR3 is CATNRVATEAFF. DNA for the CDR3: TGTGCCACAAACAGGGTGGCCACTGAAGCTTTCTTT.

This sequence joins TRBV6-6 and TRBJ2-1, with 11 positions matching TRBD2. Germline V gene sequence: CDR1 MNHNY, CDR2 SVGAGI (reference sequence). This CDR3 comprises 16 residues. The V segment lost 2 bases and the J segment 5 bases; nucleotides outside the gene matches: 5. CDR3 protein: CASSYKLAGVHNEQFF. CDR3 bases: TGTGCCAGCAGTTACAAACTAGCGGGGGTCCACAATGAGCAGTTCTTC.

This clone was observed once. This sequence joins TRBV4-1 and TRBJ1-5; D is undetermined. Germline-derived CDR1 and CDR2 are MGHRA and YSYEKL. The CDR3 has 16 amino acids. Trimming pared 4 bases from V and 3 bases from J, leaving 16 bases between. The CDR3 protein is CASSPGRAPDNQPQHF. As DNA, the CDR3 is TGCGCCAGCAGCCCCGGACGGGCGCCTGACAATCAGCCCCAGCATTTT.

The chain carries TRBV27 and TRBJ2-1; 13 positions match TRBD2. Germline V gene lookup returns CDR1 MNHEY and CDR2 SMNVEV (reference sequence). Unmatched junction bases numbered 8, after V lost 4 bases and J lost 5 bases. This CDR3 contains 17 residues. The CDR3, as DNA: TGTGCCAGCAGTTCCCCACCGGGACTAGCGGGGAACAATGAGCAGTTCTTC. This gives the protein CASSSPPGLAGNNEQFF.

The V and J genes are TRBV30 and TRBJ1-2; D not certain. CDR3 length equals 11 residues. V was trimmed by 5 bases and J by 8 bases, leaving 12 bases between them. Per germline, CDR1 GTSNPN and CDR2 SVGIG (reference sequence). This CDR3 is CAWAAGEGYTF. The CDR3 DNA reads TGTGCCTGGGCGGCTGGGGAAGGCTACACCTTC.

This clone is a singleton in its sample. The same CDR3 is also encoded by other DNA sequences in this sample. The chain recombines TRBV6-6 with TRBJ1-5; no clear D. Germline-derived CDR1 and CDR2 are MNHNY and SVGAGI (reference sequence). The CDR3 is made up of 14 amino acids. Trimming removed 5 bases from V and 0 bases from J, with 8 bases in between. Written as DNA, the CDR3 is TGTGCCAGCAGTAGGACGGGTAGCAATCAGCCCCAGCATTTT. Its protein is CASSRTGSNQPQHF.

The J gene is TRBJ1-4, the V gene TRBV15; D is uncertain. This CDR3 comprises 18 residues. Germline V gives CDR1 LNHNV, CDR2 YYDKDF (reference sequence). The V gene lost 1 base and the J gene lost 0 bases, with 15 bases spanning the gap. The CDR3 DNA reads TGTGCCACCAGCAGAGGAACCAGACGGCGAACAACTAATGAAAAACTGTTTTTT. Its translation is CATSRGTRRRTTNEKLFF.

This clone has only one observation. J is TRBJ2-7 and V is TRBV30, with 8 bases lining up with TRBD1. Germline V gene data show CDR1 as GTSNPN and CDR2 as SVGIG (reference sequence). The CDR3 spans 12 residues. Germline trimming cut 2 bases from V and 9 bases from J; bases unmatched to any gene: 6. DNA of the CDR3: TGTGCCTGGAGTAACGGACAGGGTGCGCAGTACTTC. The encoded protein is CAWSNGQGAQYF.

The chain links TRBV14 to TRBJ2-7; maybe TRBD2 (5 bases). The CDR3 runs to 15 residues. The germline V gene encodes CDR1 SGHDN and CDR2 FVKESK. Trimming cost V 1 base and J 6 bases, with 16 bases left between them. The CDR3 bases are TGTGCCAGCAGCCAAGTCATCGGTGGGAGACTCGAGCAGTACTTC. Translating gives CASSQVIGGRLEQYF.

The rearrangement joins TRBV9 to TRBJ2-3; tentative D call: TRBD2 (6 bases). The length of the CDR3 is 14 residues. Trimming took 4 bases from V and 2 from J, leaving 11 bases between them. Germline V lookup: CDR1 SGDLS, CDR2 YYNGEE. CDR3 amino acids: CASSRDFFTDTQYF. The CDR3 region has the DNA TGTGCCAGCAGCCGGGACTTTTTCACAGATACGCAGTATTTT.

J is TRBJ1-2 and V is TRBV18, with D perhaps matching TRBD1 (5 bases). Germline CDR1 KGHSH, CDR2 LQKENI. The CDR3 length is 14 residues. V lost 4 bases to trimming and J lost 8 bases, with 17 bases between them. The CDR3 sequence: CASSQAEDIWGYTF. The CDR3 bases are TGTGCCAGCTCACAAGCCGAGGACATATGGGGCTACACCTTC.

The chain links TRBV18 to TRBJ1-3; D may be TRBD1 (6 bases). CDR1 and CDR2 (germline): KGHSH, LQKENI. Trimming took 2 bases from V and 0 from J, leaving 11 bases between them. CDR3 size: 16 residues. The CDR3 DNA reads as TGTGCCAGCTCACCAGGGGGCCCAGGCTCTGGAAACACCATATATTTT. Protein product: CASSPGGPGSGNTIYF.

The gene calls are TRBV18 and TRBJ2-7, with TRBD2 identical over 14 bases. The germline V gene has CDR1 KGHSH and CDR2 LQKENI. The CDR3 is 17 amino acids. Trimming took 0 bases from V and 5 from J; bases not matched to a gene: 6. This CDR3 is CASSPPRTSGGRNEQYF. For the CDR3, the DNA is TGTGCCAGCTCACCACCCCGGACTAGCGGGGGGAGGAACGAGCAGTACTTC. Drawing the rest from reference TRBV18 and TRBJ2-7, the complete variable domain is NAGVMQNPRHLVRRRGQEARLRCSPMKGHSHVYWYRQLPEEGLKFMVYLQKENIIDESGMPKERFSAEFPKEGPSILRIQQVVRGDSAAYFCASSPPRTSGGRNEQYFGPGTRLTVT.

This clone occurred once. CDR3 sequence reads: CASRSETSGRETQYF. CDR3 nucleotide sequence: TGTGCAAGTCGCTCCGAAACTAGCGGGAGAGAGACCCAGTACTTC. V is TRBV12-2 and J is TRBJ2-5; the table calls TRBD2, which could not be checked here. TRBV12-2 is designated a pseudogene. The CDR3 has 15 residues.

The chain combines TRBV2 with TRBJ1-1, with D unclear. V lost 7 bases to trimming and J lost 11 bases, with 14 bases between them. The CDR3 totals 11 residues. Germline CDR1 reads SNHLY; CDR2 reads FYNNEI. As DNA, the CDR3 is TGTGCCAGCATAAAAACGGGGTGGGCTTTCTTT. Its translation: CASIKTGWAFF.

This chain links TRBV7-3 with TRBJ2-1; 7 bases match TRBD2. V shed 1 base and J 3 bases; nucleotides not matched to a gene: 6. CDR1 and CDR2 from the germline V gene are SGHTA and FQGTGA. The CDR3 sequence is 16 residues long. The CDR3 sequence is CASSLKSGGGYNEQFF. DNA for the CDR3: TGTGCCAGCAGCTTAAAATCTGGCGGGGGCTACAATGAGCAGTTCTTC.

The rearrangement links TRBV19 to TRBJ1-3; no clear D. The CDR3 sequence is 16 residues long. Germline assignment: CDR1 LNHDA and CDR2 SQIVND (reference sequence). V was shortened by 6 bases and J by 1 base, with 16 bases between the two germline ends. The DNA for the CDR3 is TGTGCCAGTAGCATCACGGCGGTGCCTTCTGGAAACACCATATATTTT. As protein: CASSITAVPSGNTIYF. The full variable domain, rest sourced from reference TRBV19 and TRBJ1-3, is DGGITQSPKYLFRKEGQNVTLSCEQNLNHDAMYWYRQDPGQGLRLIYYSQIVNDFQKGDIAEGYSVSREKKESFPLTVTSAQKNPTAFYLCASSITAVPSGNTIYFGEGSWLTVV.

CDR3 region: CASSLGMPGLKGYTF. The CDR3 DNA reads TGTGCCAGCAGCTTGGGTATGCCAGGGTTAAAGGGCTACACCTTC. J is TRBJ1-2 and V is TRBV7-9; possible D gene TRBD1, 5 bases. V shed 3 bases and J shed 8 bases, with 19 bases lying between them. Germline CDR1 and CDR2: SEHNR and FQNEAQ (reference sequence). The CDR3 length is 15 residues.

V usage is TRBV5-4 and J usage is TRBJ2-3, with TRBD2 identical over 9 bases. V was pared by 5 bases and J by 2 bases, with 6 bases of the junction left unmatched. Germline CDR1 reads SGHNT; CDR2 reads YYREEE (reference sequence). The CDR3 runs 15 residues. CDR3 bases: TGTGCCAGCAGAGGCGGGGGGGCATACACAGATACGCAGTATTTT. It encodes CASRGGGAYTDTQYF.

The chain recombines TRBV5-1 with TRBJ2-7; D not certain. This CDR3 comprises 12 residues. The germline V and J ends were trimmed by 4 bases and 3 bases, with 8 bases remaining between them. The germline CDR1 and CDR2 sequences are SGHRS and YFSETQ. CDR3 residues: CASSPNLYEQYF. The CDR3 bases are TGCGCCAGCAGCCCAAACCTCTACGAGCAGTACTTC. The variable domain in full, with the rest retrieved from reference TRBV5-1 and TRBJ2-7, is KAGVTQTPRYLIKTRGQQVTLSCSPISGHRSVSWYQQTPGQGLQFLFEYFSETQRNKGNFPGRFSGRQFSNSRSEMNVSTLELGDSALYLCASSPNLYEQYFGPGTRLTVT.

The V and J genes are TRBV5-1 and TRBJ2-2; the D is unclear. The CDR3 is 16 amino acids. With 0 bases removed from V and 1 base from J, the gap between germline ends came to 10 bases. Per germline, CDR1 SGHRS and CDR2 YFSETQ. Written as DNA, the CDR3 is TGCGCCAGCAGCTTGGCCGGAGCCATGAACACCGGGGAGCTGTTTTTT. Protein: CASSLAGAMNTGELFF.

Only one count was recorded for this clone. The V and J genes are TRBV28 and TRBJ1-2, with a tentative D call TRBD1 (5 bases). Germline V gene lookup returns CDR1 MDHEN and CDR2 SYDVKM. V lost 4 bases, J lost 6 bases, and 9 bases lay in between. The CDR3 runs 12 residues. The CDR3 sequence is CASSWGRDGYTF. The CDR3 DNA follows: TGTGCCAGCAGTTGGGGCAGGGATGGCTACACCTTC.

This chain connects TRBV5-8 to TRBJ1-2; D ambiguous. Trimming removed 2 bases from V and 5 bases from J, with 4 bases in between. The germline CDR1 and CDR2 sequences are SGHTS and YDEGEE. CDR3 length: 11 residues. The CDR3 region has the DNA TGTGCCAGCAGCTTATCATATGGCTACACCTTC. Its protein is CASSLSYGYTF.

V usage is TRBV9 and J usage is TRBJ1-4; D perhaps matches TRBD1 (6 bases). CDR1 SGDLS and CDR2 YYNGEE come from the germline V gene. CDR3 length: 15 amino acids. V was clipped by 3 bases and J by 1 base, with 10 bases between them. The CDR3 spells CASSAAGVTNEKLFF. CDR3 in DNA: TGTGCCAGCAGCGCAGCAGGGGTAACTAATGAAAAACTGTTTTTT.

This clone occurred once. The chain couples TRBV7-9 to TRBJ1-2; D not certain. This CDR3 has 14 residues. Trimming cost V 5 bases and J 6 bases, with 16 bases left between them. Germline V gene lookup returns CDR1 SEHNR and CDR2 FQNEAQ (reference sequence). For the CDR3, the DNA is TGTGCCAGCAGCCCAATCGGGTATTTGGATGGCTACACCTTC. Its translation is CASSPIGYLDGYTF.

Details on this clone: An end of the junction differs from the germline gene, which may be a read error. The rearrangement uses TRBV30 and TRBJ1-4; D ambiguous. Germline-derived CDR1 and CDR2 are GTSNPN and SVGIG (reference sequence). The CDR3 extends over 13 amino acids. CDR3 nucleotides: TGTGCCTGGAGTGTAAAAGGGAATGGAAAACTGTTTTTT. Its protein is CAWSVKGNGKLFF. Full variable domain (remainder filled in from reference TRBV30 and TRBJ1-4): SQTIHQWPATLVQPVGSPLSLECTVEGTSNPNLYWYRQAAGRGLQLLFYSVGIGQISSEVPQNLSASRPQDRQFILSSKKLLLSDSGFYLCAWSVKGNGKLFFGSGTQLSVL.

This clone appeared once. One junction end disagrees with the germline gene, perhaps due to a read error. The chain links TRBV7-7 to TRBJ2-5; TRBD2 matches 8 bases. CDR1 and CDR2 (germline): SSHAT, FNYEAQ (reference sequence). There are 13 residues in the CDR3. The chain's CDR3 is CASSLARAGAQYF. The CDR3 coding sequence is TGTGCTAGCAGCTTAGCGCGAGCGGGGGCCCAGTACTTC.

CDR3 in DNA: TGTGCCAGCAGCTTTAGCGGGAGTGGAACCGGGGAGCTGTTTTTT. As protein: CASSFSGSGTGELFF. The genes are TRBV7-6 and TRBJ2-2; TRBD2 agrees at 9 bases. The V and J ends lost 3 bases and 5 bases, in that order; junction bases with no gene match: 4. Germline V gene data show CDR1 as SGHVS and CDR2 as FNYEAQ. The CDR3 is 15 amino acids.

Concerning this clone itself: In the same sample, other DNA sequences code for this CDR3. The chain has TRBV9 and TRBJ2-5; 11 bases line up with TRBD2. CDR1 is SGDLS and CDR2 is YYNGEE in the germline V gene. The CDR3 is made up of 16 amino acids. After removal of 0 bases from V and 2 bases from J, the junction contained 3 bases not matched to a gene. This CDR3 is CASSVGLAGSQETQYF. The CDR3 DNA reads as TGTGCCAGCAGCGTAGGACTAGCGGGGTCTCAAGAGACCCAGTACTTC.